The TCR beta chain under discussion was sequenced for a study of T cell changes during pregnancy in multiple sclerosis. Trimming cost V 4 bases and J 0 bases, with 13 bases left between them. Germline CDR1 MNHEY, CDR2 SVGAGI. This CDR3 is built from 15 residues. Clones were read by immunoSEQ multiplex PCR, and TCRdb kept only the in-frame ones, dropping some. The sample lists about 44,000 clones; 75% to 95% were seen once. The specimen was CD4+ T cells from peripheral blood mononuclear cells, collected before pregnancy. The clonotype originates from a female donor with multiple sclerosis, enrolled in a pregnancy study. The rearrangement links TRBV6-5 to TRBJ2-7, with D uncertain. The CDR3 DNA is TGTGCCAGCAGTTCCCAGACACTCAGCTCCTACGAGCAGTACTTC. Its translation: CASSSQTLSSYEQYF.